Listed here are 5 T cell receptor beta chains from one sample, sequenced in a study of T cell responses to AZD1222 COVID-19 vaccine. Measured with immunoSEQ multiplex PCR; TCRdb has only the in-frame clones, and not every one. The sample has 93,000 or so clones, around nine tenths seen once. Sequenced here: peripheral blood, sampled on day 0 of AZD1222 vaccination. Receptors originate from an adult in good health.

V and J are TRBV7-6 and TRBJ2-1; D possibly corresponds to TRBD2 (7 bases). The germline V gene has CDR1 SGHVS and CDR2 FNYEAQ. Trimming removed 8 bases from V and 1 base from J, with 12 bases in between. This CDR3 contains 14 residues. The CDR3 DNA is TGTGCCAGCCGGGGGGCCGGGTCCTACAATGAGCAGTTCTTC. Amino acids: CASRGAGSYNEQFF.

The chain is built from TRBV4-2 and TRBJ2-2; 7 positions agree with TRBD2. In germline, CDR1 is LGHNA, CDR2 YNFKEQ. Germline trimming cut 3 bases from V and 6 bases from J; bases unmatched to any gene: 4. The CDR3 is 14 residues long. CDR3 sequence (DNA): TGTGCCAGCAGCCAGGGGGGGGTGGCCGGGGAGCTGTTTTTT. Protein sequence: CASSQGGVAGELFF.

V gene TRBV3-1 (or the pseudogene TRBV3-2) combines with J gene TRBJ1-2, with D possibly TRBD1 on 5 matching bases. Trimming pared 3 bases from V and 7 bases from J, leaving 21 bases between. Germline V lookup: CDR1 LGHDT, CDR2 YNNKEL (reference sequence). The CDR3 is 16 residues long. The CDR3 loop reads CASSHATRGRAPGYTF. The CDR3 DNA follows: TGTGCCAGCAGCCACGCAACTAGAGGCAGGGCTCCTGGCTACACCTTC.

The rearrangement joins TRBV4-1 to TRBJ2-1; no definite D call. This CDR3 comprises 13 residues. V was shortened by 0 bases and J by 6 bases, with 6 bases between the two germline ends. CDR1 MGHRA and CDR2 YSYEKL come from the germline V gene. The CDR3 coding sequence is TGCGCCAGCAGCCAAGATCATAGCAATGAGCAGTTCTTC. Amino acids: CASSQDHSNEQFF.

CDR3 protein: CASRSTGVHEQFF. As DNA, the CDR3 is TGTGCCAGTAGATCAACAGGCGTCCATGAGCAGTTCTTC. V usage is TRBV19 and J usage is TRBJ2-1, with D possibly matching TRBD1 (5 bases). The length of the CDR3 is 13 residues. CDR1 is LNHDA and CDR2 is SQIVND in the germline V gene (reference sequence). Trimming stripped 6 bases from V and 8 bases from J, with 14 bases between.